These 21 T cell receptor beta chains came from one sample sequenced in a study of cytomegalovirus exposure and HLA in healthy donors. Primers included in the PCR were 60 Vbeta and 13 Jbeta primers. Repertoires were generated with immunoSEQ multiplex PCR, while TCRdb's copy carries only in-frame clones and drops some. The table lists more than 85,000 clones, about 70% of them singletons, with 0.95% to 1.5% in the top ten. The sequencing input was PBMCs. These receptors were obtained from a female donor in good health and CMV-seronegative.

The chain has TRBV7-3 and TRBJ2-7; weak D call: TRBD1 (5 bases). The CDR3 sequence is 14 residues long. Germline V lookup: CDR1 SGHTA, CDR2 FQGTGA. Deletions cut 1 base from V and 0 bases from J, with 7 bases between. This chain's CDR3 is CASSLNGHSYEQYF. The CDR3 DNA follows: TGTGCCAGCAGCTTAAACGGACACTCCTACGAGCAGTACTTC.

The chain uses TRBV15 and TRBJ2-7, with 11 nucleotides matching TRBD2. There are 17 residues in the CDR3. Germline V gene sequence: CDR1 LNHNV, CDR2 YYDKDF (reference sequence). V lost 5 bases, J lost 5 bases, and 14 bases stayed unmatched. DNA of the CDR3: TGTGCCACCAGCGCGACAGCTTATAGCGGGAGGGGTAACGAGCAGTACTTC. This sequence encodes CATSATAYSGRGNEQYF.

V gene TRBV12-5 combines with J gene TRBJ2-7, with TRBD2 as a possible D gene (5 bases). The V and J ends lost 3 bases and 2 bases respectively, with 17 bases between them. Germline V gene sequence: CDR1 LGHNT, CDR2 FRNRAP. The CDR3 extends over 16 amino acids. The CDR3 spells CASGFDGEKGPYEQYF. CDR3 DNA sequence: TGTGCTAGTGGTTTCGACGGGGAGAAGGGCCCCTACGAGCAGTACTTC.

This clone occurred a few times. Other DNA sequences in this sample translate to the same CDR3. The genes are TRBV6-5 and TRBJ1-2; D is perhaps TRBD1 (6 bases). V was pared by 2 bases and J by 4 bases, with 11 bases between. Germline lookup yields CDR1 MNHEY and CDR2 SVGAGI. This CDR3 has 14 amino acids. In nucleotides, the CDR3 is TGTGCCAGCAGTTACAGGGGGATCGGCTATGGCTACACCTTC. Protein sequence: CASSYRGIGYGYTF.

The CDR3 is CASSPLGSERNEQYF. Here the CDR3 DNA reads TGTGCCAGCAGCCCTCTAGGATCAGAAAGGAACGAGCAGTACTTC. V gene TRBV5-6 combines with J gene TRBJ2-7; no firm D call. The CDR3 runs to 15 residues. Looked up from germline, CDR1 is SGHDT and CDR2 is YYEEEE. Trimming took off 4 bases at V and 5 bases at J, with 19 bases between the two ends.

This clone was observed a handful of times. The gene calls are TRBV19 and TRBJ1-4; TRBD1 agrees at 7 bases. CDR1 is LNHDA, CDR2 SQIVND, per germline (reference sequence). CDR3 length: 12 residues. The J segment lost 8 bases and the V segment lost 6 bases, leaving 3 bases of the junction unmatched. CDR3 nucleotide sequence: TGTGCCAGTAGCGGGACAGAAGAAAAACTGTTTTTT. Protein sequence: CASSGTEEKLFF.

This chain links TRBV29-1 with TRBJ2-7; D not certain. Between the trimmed V and J ends, which lost 4 bases and 2 bases, there was a span of 6 bases. This CDR3 region has 11 residues. CDR1 and CDR2 from the germline V gene are SQVTM and ANQGSEA. Here the CDR3 reads CSVAQTYEQYF. Written as DNA, the CDR3 is TGCAGCGTTGCGCAGACCTACGAGCAGTACTTC.

This clone occurred once. Here the CDR3 DNA reads TGTGCCAGCAGTAAGGAGTACAATGAGCAGTTCTTC. Translated: CASSKEYNEQFF. V is TRBV11-2 and J is TRBJ2-1, with unresolved D. This CDR3 comprises 12 residues. The germline gives CDR1 SGHAT, CDR2 FQNNGV. V dropped 6 bases and J dropped 4 bases, with 7 bases sitting between them.

This chain links TRBV7-8 with TRBJ2-2; D unclear. The V gene lost 3 bases and the J gene lost 4 bases, with 6 bases spanning the gap. CDR1 SGHVS and CDR2 FQNEAQ come from the germline V gene. The CDR3 consists of 13 residues. For the CDR3, the DNA is TGTGCCAGCAGCTTGACGGGCACCGGGGAGCTGTTTTTT. It encodes CASSLTGTGELFF.

This chain joins TRBV5-6 and TRBJ2-1; D is perhaps TRBD2 (5 bases). Germline-derived CDR1 and CDR2 are SGHDT and YYEEEE. This CDR3 is 11 amino acids long. V shed 4 bases and J shed 7 bases, with 6 bases lying between them. The CDR3 DNA reads as TGTGCCAGCAGCAGGGAGAATGAGCAGTTCTTC. Its translation is CASSRENEQFF.

V gene TRBV5-4 combines with J gene TRBJ2-2; 11 nucleotides agree with TRBD2. Germline values: CDR1 SGHNT, CDR2 YYREEE (reference sequence). V was clipped by 0 bases and J by 7 bases; unmatched bases: 11. The CDR3 loop spans 18 amino acids. CDR3 residues: CASSLDSWELAGVGELFF. The CDR3 coding sequence is TGTGCCAGCAGCTTGGATTCGTGGGAACTAGCGGGAGTCGGGGAGCTGTTTTTT.

Only one count was recorded for this clone. The chain carries TRBV5-1 and TRBJ2-2; D unclear. Trimming removed 0 bases from V and 5 bases from J, with 11 bases in between. This CDR3 has 15 residues. Germline-derived CDR1 and CDR2 are SGHRS and YFSETQ. DNA of the CDR3: TGCGCCAGCAGCTTGGAATCGGTCGGGACCGGGGAGCTGTTTTTT. As protein: CASSLESVGTGELFF.

A few counts support this clone. This chain connects TRBV6-1 to TRBJ2-5, with TRBD1 matching over 7 bases. Looked up from germline, CDR1 is MNHNS and CDR2 is SASEGT. V shed 8 bases and J 2 bases; nucleotides not matched to a gene: 8. The CDR3 contains 14 residues. DNA of the CDR3: TGTGCCAGCGGCGTGGGACAGAGTCAAGAGACCCAGTACTTC. Its translation: CASGVGQSQETQYF.

Comments on this clone: Other DNA sequences from this sample encode an identical CDR3 as well. V gene TRBV4-3 combines with J gene TRBJ1-1, with TRBD1 as a possible D gene (5 bases). Between the trimmed V and J ends, which lost 2 bases and 7 bases, there was a span of 17 bases. Looked up from germline, CDR1 is LGHNA and CDR2 is YSLEER. The CDR3 sequence is 15 residues long. In nucleotides, the CDR3 is TGCGCCAGCAGCCAACTCCATGGGGGGTTTGGTGAAGCTTTCTTT. This codes for CASSQLHGGFGEAFF.

The rearrangement links TRBV5-4 to TRBJ2-3, with D possibly TRBD1 on 7 matching bases. The CDR3 has 12 amino acids. Germline lookup yields CDR1 SGHNT and CDR2 YYREEE (reference sequence). Trimming took 0 bases from V and 9 from J, leaving 8 bases between them. The CDR3: CASSLAGGTQYF. The CDR3 region has the DNA TGTGCCAGCAGCTTGGCAGGGGGGACGCAGTATTTT.

The table lists this clone with a few counts. CDR3 sequence reads: CAWSPDLRLNTEAFF. CDR3 coding DNA: TGTGCCTGGTCACCTGACTTGAGGTTGAACACTGAAGCTTTCTTT. The rearrangement links TRBV30 to TRBJ1-1; D gene uncertain. V shed 5 bases and J shed 0 bases, with 16 bases lying between them. Germline V gene lookup returns CDR1 GTSNPN and CDR2 SVGIG (reference sequence). The CDR3 extends over 15 amino acids. Using reference TRBV30 and TRBJ1-1 for the parts outside the CDR3, the full variable domain is SQTIHQWPATLVQPVGSPLSLECTVEGTSNPNLYWYRQAAGRGLQLLFYSVGIGQISSEVPQNLSASRPQDRQFILSSKKLLLSDSGFYLCAWSPDLRLNTEAFFGQGTRLTVV.

This chain uses TRBV19 with TRBJ2-1; 8 positions match TRBD2. The CDR3 sequence is 20 residues long. Germline V gene lookup returns CDR1 LNHDA and CDR2 SQIVND (reference sequence). The V segment lost 3 bases and the J segment 0 bases; nucleotides outside the gene matches: 16. The CDR3 DNA reads TGTGCCAGTAGTATGGGGGTAGCGGGGCCTACACCCAACTCCTACAATGAGCAGTTCTTC. It codes for CASSMGVAGPTPNSYNEQFF.

This clone appeared once. The chain uses TRBV28 and TRBJ2-5; tentative D call: TRBD2 (6 bases). Germline V gene lookup returns CDR1 MDHEN and CDR2 SYDVKM. The CDR3 spans 15 residues. Between the trimmed V and J ends, which lost 10 bases and 7 bases, there was a span of 25 bases. The DNA of the CDR3 is TGTGCCACGGGGGATAGGGACCCGCTAAGGGGGACCCAGTACTTC. This gives the protein CATGDRDPLRGTQYF.

This clone was detected once. The V and J genes are TRBV9 and TRBJ1-4; D might be TRBD1 (5 bases). The V end was cut by 0 bases, the J end by 8 bases, with 14 bases between. There are 15 residues in the CDR3. Germline CDR1 and CDR2: SGDLS and YYNGEE. The DNA of the CDR3 is TGTGCCAGCAGCGTAGGGGGCACGGCGAAGGAAAAACTGTTTTTT. It codes for CASSVGGTAKEKLFF. Full variable domain (outside the CDR3, taken from reference TRBV9 and TRBJ1-4): DSGVTQTPKHLITATGQRVTLRCSPRSGDLSVYWYQQSLDQGLQFLIQYYNGEERAKGNILERFSAQQFPDLHSELNLSSLELGDSALYFCASSVGGTAKEKLFFGSGTQLSVL.

The chain couples TRBV10-3 to TRBJ2-5, with TRBD2 matching 8 bases. The trim removed 5 bases at V and 2 bases at J, leaving 4 bases unmatched. The CDR3 consists of 14 residues. CDR1 is ENHRY, CDR2 SYGVKD, per germline. The CDR3 coding sequence is TGTGCCATCAGTAATAGCGGGAAACAAGAGACCCAGTACTTC. Its translation: CAISNSGKQETQYF.

The rearrangement uses TRBV7-2 and TRBJ2-3, with TRBD1 identical over 7 bases. The CDR3 is made up of 14 amino acids. With 5 bases clipped from V and 6 bases from J, the junction kept 8 bases outside the gene matches. Germline V CDR1 and CDR2: SGHTA, FQGNSA. CDR3 region: CASSPGQVRDTQYF. The CDR3 DNA is TGTGCCAGCAGCCCAGGACAGGTTCGCGATACGCAGTATTTT.